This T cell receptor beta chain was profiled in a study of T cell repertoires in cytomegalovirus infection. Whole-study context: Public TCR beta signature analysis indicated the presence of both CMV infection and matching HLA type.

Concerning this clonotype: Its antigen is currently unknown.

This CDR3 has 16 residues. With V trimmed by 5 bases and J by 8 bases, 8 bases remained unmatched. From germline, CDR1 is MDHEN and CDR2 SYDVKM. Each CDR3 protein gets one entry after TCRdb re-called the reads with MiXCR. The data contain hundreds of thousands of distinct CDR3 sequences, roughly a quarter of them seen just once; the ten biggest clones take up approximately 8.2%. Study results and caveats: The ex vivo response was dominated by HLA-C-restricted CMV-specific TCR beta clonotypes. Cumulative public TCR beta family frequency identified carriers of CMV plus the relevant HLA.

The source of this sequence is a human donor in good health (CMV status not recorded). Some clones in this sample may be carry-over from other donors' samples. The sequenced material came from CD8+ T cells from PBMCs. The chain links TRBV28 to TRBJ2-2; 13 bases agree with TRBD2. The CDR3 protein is CASSPGLAGRLGELFF. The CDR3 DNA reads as TGTGCCAGCAGTCCGGGACTAGCGGGGAGACTGGGGGAGCTGTTTTTT.